This entry concerns a single T cell receptor beta chain. What it binds is unknown. Generated by immunoSEQ multiplex PCR, the TCRdb table keeps only in-frame clones and is missing some. The repertoire holds some 7,000 clones, approximately 50% seen once, with around 20% in the top ten. These data are taken from a study of tissue T cells after allogeneic stem cell transplantation. Study-wide points: Shared clones across patients were few; motif clustering revealed tissue-specific shared signatures.

The sequence was obtained from a female donor older than 55 with lung cancer. The source material was duodenum tissue, sampled at autopsy.

CDR3 coding DNA: TGTGCCAGCAGCTTATTCGGGGAATATGATGGCTACACCTTC. The encoded protein is CASSLFGEYDGYTF. The chain uses TRBV7-8 and TRBJ1-2; D is ambiguous. The CDR3 spans 14 residues. The germline V gene has CDR1 SGHVS and CDR2 FQNEAQ. V was clipped by 2 bases and J by 6 bases, with 13 bases between them.